A single sample gave rise to the 13 T cell receptor beta chains below, sequenced in a study of cytomegalovirus exposure and HLA in healthy donors. Sequenced by immunoSEQ multiplex PCR; TCRdb stores in-frame clones only, minus some. The sample lists about 120,000 clones, roughly 90% occurring once. Material for sequencing was PBMCs. Receptor source: a woman between 18 and 29 years old in good health and CMV-seropositive.

This chain joins TRBV4-2 and TRBJ2-1, with 9 nucleotides matching TRBD2. CDR1 is LGHNA and CDR2 is YNFKEQ in the germline V gene. This CDR3 is 15 amino acids long. The V gene end was trimmed by 0 bases and the J gene end by 7 bases; junction bases not matched to a gene: 4. CDR3 coding DNA: TGTGCCAGCAGCCAAGATCCTGCGGGGGGGAATGAGCAGTTCTTC. It is translated as CASSQDPAGGNEQFF.

J is TRBJ1-2 and V is TRBV5-1; D gene ambiguous. Trimming pared 2 bases from V and 0 bases from J, leaving 5 bases between. Germline CDR1 and CDR2: SGHRS and YFSETQ. The CDR3 extends over 13 amino acids. CDR3 sequence reads: CASSFSANYGYTF. The CDR3 nucleotides read TGCGCCAGCAGCTTTTCCGCTAACTATGGCTACACCTTC.

The gene calls are TRBV11-2 and TRBJ2-5, with TRBD2 identical over 7 bases. This CDR3 comprises 17 residues. After removal of 5 bases from V and 5 bases from J, the junction contained 17 bases not matched to a gene. Germline loops: CDR1 SGHAT, CDR2 FQNNGV. The CDR3: CASSPYSSGLGWETQYF. The CDR3 nucleotides are TGTGCCAGCAGCCCGTACAGTAGCGGGTTGGGTTGGGAGACCCAGTACTTC.

The chain joins TRBV6-5 to TRBJ1-1; tentative D call: TRBD1 (6 bases). The length of the CDR3 is 15 residues. V lost 7 bases, J lost 4 bases, and 19 bases lay in between. Germline CDR1 is MNHEY and CDR2 is SVGAGI. CDR3 loop: CASTLRTGGFTEAFF. The CDR3 bases are TGTGCCAGCACCCTTCGAACGGGGGGCTTCACTGAAGCTTTCTTT.

The chain combines TRBV5-1 with TRBJ2-3; tentatively, D is TRBD2 (7 bases). Trimming cost V 4 bases and J 7 bases, with 16 bases left between them. Germline CDR1 is SGHRS and CDR2 is YFSETQ. CDR3 length: 14 amino acids. CDR3 bases: TGCGCCAGCAGCAATGAGGGGGGGGGCCATACGCAGTATTTT. Amino acid sequence: CASSNEGGGHTQYF. The whole variable domain, filled in from reference TRBV5-1 and TRBJ2-3, reads KAGVTQTPRYLIKTRGQQVTLSCSPISGHRSVSWYQQTPGQGLQFLFEYFSETQRNKGNFPGRFSGRQFSNSRSEMNVSTLELGDSALYLCASSNEGGGHTQYFGPGTRLTVL.

The V and J genes are TRBV5-1 and TRBJ1-2; TRBD1 matches 12 bases. The CDR3 contains 17 residues. Germline loops: CDR1 SGHRS, CDR2 YFSETQ. V was clipped by 2 bases and J by 4 bases; unmatched bases: 9. The DNA for the CDR3 is TGCGCCAGCAGCTTATATCGGGACAGGGGGCGAAGCTATGGCTACACCTTC. It translates to CASSLYRDRGRSYGYTF.

The V call is TRBV7-9, the J call TRBJ1-1; D ambiguous. Germline values: CDR1 SEHNR, CDR2 FQNEAQ (reference sequence). The CDR3 spans 15 residues. Between the trimmed V and J ends, which lost 1 base and 0 bases, there was a span of 9 bases. The CDR3 spells CASSLVTRLNTEAFF. The CDR3 bases are TGTGCCAGCAGCTTAGTAACCAGGTTGAACACTGAAGCTTTCTTT.

The chain links TRBV13 to TRBJ1-5, with D tentatively TRBD1 (6 bases). CDR3 size: 15 residues. In germline, CDR1 is PRHDT, CDR2 FYEKMQ (reference sequence). V dropped 5 bases and J dropped 3 bases, with 14 bases sitting between them. The CDR3: CASSTSGGANQPQHF. As DNA, the CDR3 is TGTGCCAGCAGCACTAGCGGGGGGGCCAATCAGCCCCAGCATTTT.

The chain is built from TRBV27 and TRBJ1-1, with D uncertain. CDR3 size: 14 residues. CDR1 is MNHEY and CDR2 is SMNVEV in the germline V gene (reference sequence). V was trimmed by 3 bases and J by 4 bases, leaving 12 bases between them. CDR3 region: CASSFRRGGTEAFF. The DNA for the CDR3 is TGTGCCAGCAGTTTCCGGCGAGGTGGCACTGAAGCTTTCTTT.

V is TRBV6-1 and J is TRBJ1-5; weak D call: TRBD1 (5 bases). CDR1 and CDR2 from the germline V gene are MNHNS and SASEGT. This CDR3 contains 14 residues. The V end lost 4 bases, the J end lost 3 bases, and 10 bases lay between the germline ends. The CDR3 nucleotides are TGTGCCAGCAGTGTCTCCAGGGACAATCAGCCCCAGCATTTT. Amino acids: CASSVSRDNQPQHF.

V is TRBV5-4 and J is TRBJ1-1; weak D call: TRBD1 (5 bases). The CDR3 loop spans 14 amino acids. With 4 bases removed from V and 0 bases from J, the gap between germline ends came to 10 bases. CDR1 is SGHNT and CDR2 is YYREEE in the germline V gene (reference sequence). CDR3 protein: CASSMGLMNTEAFF. CDR3 coding DNA: TGTGCCAGCAGCATGGGACTGATGAACACTGAAGCTTTCTTT.

The gene calls are TRBV9 and TRBJ1-3, with a possible D match to TRBD1 (6 bases). This CDR3 spans 18 amino acids. Trimming cost V 4 bases and J 4 bases, with 24 bases left between them. Looked up from germline, CDR1 is SGDLS and CDR2 is YYNGEE. The CDR3 DNA sequence: TGTGCCAGCAGCAGGATGTTGTGGGGGGGCGCGGGAGGAAACACCATATATTTT. As protein: CASSRMLWGGAGGNTIYF. The whole variable domain, filled in from reference TRBV9 and TRBJ1-3, reads DSGVTQTPKHLITATGQRVTLRCSPRSGDLSVYWYQQSLDQGLQFLIQYYNGEERAKGNILERFSAQQFPDLHSELNLSSLELGDSALYFCASSRMLWGGAGGNTIYFGEGSWLTVV.

This rearrangement joins TRBV5-4 to TRBJ2-5; TRBD2 matches 7 bases. The V gene end was trimmed by 3 bases and the J gene end by 4 bases; junction bases not matched to a gene: 9. The length of the CDR3 is 15 residues. The germline V gene encodes CDR1 SGHNT and CDR2 YYREEE (reference sequence). The CDR3 DNA sequence: TGTGCCAGCAGCTGGGGGACTACTCTAGGAGAGACCCAGTACTTC. It codes for CASSWGTTLGETQYF.